This TCR beta chain was recovered during a study of T cells in Graves' hyperthyroidism and ophthalmopathy. RNA transcripts gave rise to amplified TCR beta CDR3 regions. The study used the HTBI primer set for a first-round RT-PCR of the TCR CDR3. TCRdb re-analysed the multiplex PCR reads in MiXCR, keeping a single row per CDR3 protein. The repertoire includes more than 550,000 distinct CDR3 sequences, over 15% of them detected once, and around 17% sits in the top ten. This clonotype showed up many times. Patients were aged 18 to 65, had disease duration under 2 months, and had newly diagnosed hyperthyroidism. Exclusion of patients followed from uncontrolled infection, other autoimmune disease, pregnancy or lactation. This blood was taken when hyperthyroidism was first diagnosed, before any ophthalmopathy symptoms existed. This CDR3 has 15 amino acids. Trimming removed 3 bases from V and 0 bases from J, with 9 bases in between. The germline V gene has CDR1 SGHNT and CDR2 YENEEA.

V usage is TRBV11-3 and J usage is TRBJ2-1, with D possibly being TRBD2 (5 bases). This TCR derives from a woman in her forties or fifties with Graves' hyperthyroidism that later progressed to Graves' ophthalmopathy. Input material: blood. The CDR3 sequence: CASSFSESSYNEQFF. In nucleotides, the CDR3 is TGTGCCAGCAGCTTTAGCGAGAGCTCCTACAATGAGCAGTTCTTC.